One TCR beta chain is described in this entry. What it recognizes is unknown. Combining a sample-barcoded 5' primer with a J-beta primer mix, a second PCR ran for roughly 7 to 11 cycles. Sequencing of every sample gave 2.5 million or more CDR3-containing paired-end reads. TCRdb processed the 5' RACE reads anew with MiXCR; each CDR3 protein has one entry. This table has 450,000 to 700,000 distinct CDR3 sequences, roughly 28% appearing once. The data were taken from a study of blood T cells in healthy people across ages. General study findings and limits: With unsorted PBMCs, a conclusive comparison of naive versus antigen-experienced cells was not possible. It was found that TCR beta diversity correlated strongly with the percentage of naive T cells. Higher diversity and more naive CD4+ cells were features of long-lived donors, compared to aged donors.

Germline V gene lookup returns CDR1 MNHEY and CDR2 SVGAGI. CDR3 length: 15 amino acids. Between the trimmed V and J ends, which lost 6 bases and 3 bases, there was a span of 15 bases. The chain combines TRBV6-5 with TRBJ2-4; perhaps TRBD1 as D (6 bases). Sequencing used blood. This TCR came from a woman aged 70 to 79 in good health. The DNA for the CDR3 is TGTGCCAGCAGCCAGACGGACAGAAGCAAAAACATTCAGTACTTC. Its protein is CASSQTDRSKNIQYF.